The 25 T cell receptor beta chains reported below all come from one sample, sequenced in a study of blood T cell repertoires in COVID-19. Clones were sequenced by immunoSEQ multiplex PCR, and TCRdb holds only the in-frame ones, with some missing. The sample includes fewer than 300,000 clones, 83% of them seen just once. What was sequenced was peripheral blood. These TCRs come from a woman aged 45-59 years who had recovered from COVID-19.

In its sample, this clone was seen a few times. V is TRBV9 and J is TRBJ2-1; 7 bases agree with TRBD2. Per germline, CDR1 SGDLS and CDR2 YYNGEE. The CDR3 spans 14 residues. V shed 4 bases and J 3 bases; nucleotides not matched to a gene: 4. As DNA, the CDR3 is TGTGCCAGCAGCATCGGGACTATCTACAATGAGCAGTTCTTC. Amino acid sequence: CASSIGTIYNEQFF.

This clone was found many times. V is TRBV4-3 and J is TRBJ2-6; 8 bases are shared with TRBD2. Germline CDR1 LGHNA, CDR2 YSLEER. The CDR3 length is 18 residues. Trimming cost V 1 base and J 3 bases; bases outside gene matches: 8. The CDR3 reads CASSQVPAGDLGANVLTF. The DNA of the CDR3 is TGCGCCAGCAGCCAAGTCCCAGCGGGAGATCTTGGGGCCAACGTCCTGACTTTC.

The sample holds a few counts of this clone. The chain uses TRBV7-3 and TRBJ2-3; tentatively, D is TRBD1 (7 bases). V lost 0 bases to trimming and J lost 1 base, with 8 bases between them. The CDR3 extends over 15 amino acids. The germline gives CDR1 SGHTA, CDR2 FQGTGA. The CDR3 DNA reads as TGTGCCAGCAGCTTAACCAGGGGGGGCACAGATACGCAGTATTTT. It specifies CASSLTRGGTDTQYF.

This rearrangement joins TRBV2 to TRBJ2-5; no clear D. The V gene's germline CDR1 is SNHLY and CDR2 FYNNEI. This CDR3 has 13 residues. Trimming pared 2 bases from V and 3 bases from J, leaving 7 bases between. CDR3 residues: CASSELGEETQYF. The CDR3 DNA reads as TGTGCCAGCAGTGAACTAGGTGAAGAGACCCAGTACTTC.

The chain recombines TRBV6-5 with TRBJ2-7, with 7 bases aligning to TRBD1. CDR1 and CDR2 from the germline V gene are MNHEY and SVGAGI. After removal of 5 bases from V and 9 bases from J, the junction contained 13 bases not matched to a gene. This CDR3 is 14 amino acids long. The CDR3 DNA reads as TGTGCCAGCAGTATGGGACAGACCCCTACCGGGCAGTACTTC. As protein: CASSMGQTPTGQYF.

V and J are TRBV18 and TRBJ1-3; perhaps TRBD1 as D (5 bases). The V gene lost 2 bases and the J gene lost 0 bases, with 14 bases spanning the gap. The CDR3 loop spans 17 amino acids. CDR1 and CDR2 from the germline V gene are KGHSH and LQKENI. CDR3 nucleotide sequence: TGTGCCAGCTCACCAAATCGGGCCAGGGACTCTGGAAACACCATATATTTT. Translated, it gives CASSPNRARDSGNTIYF.

The chain combines TRBV7-2 with TRBJ2-7; 8 positions match TRBD2. V was pared by 1 base and J by 6 bases, with 14 bases of the junction left unmatched. CDR1 is SGHTA and CDR2 is FQGNSA in the germline V gene. This CDR3 is 17 amino acids long. CDR3 amino acids: CASSLVSGGRRGGEQYF. CDR3 nucleotides: TGTGCCAGCAGCTTAGTCTCTGGCGGGAGGAGGGGGGGCGAGCAGTACTTC.

The chain joins TRBV7-7 to TRBJ2-7; 7 nucleotides line up with TRBD1. The CDR3 has 15 residues. Germline assignment: CDR1 SSHAT and CDR2 FNYEAQ (reference sequence). V was pared by 1 base and J by 3 bases, with 6 bases of the junction left unmatched. For the CDR3, the DNA is TGTGCCAGCAGCTTAGGGACAGGCTCATACTACGAGCAGTACTTC. As protein: CASSLGTGSYYEQYF.

The J gene is TRBJ2-5, the V gene TRBV28; 7 bases match TRBD2. Germline-derived CDR1 and CDR2 are MDHEN and SYDVKM. With V trimmed by 5 bases and J by 4 bases, 10 bases remained unmatched. The CDR3 has 15 amino acids. CDR3 residues: CASSPGGRGRETQYF. CDR3 in DNA: TGTGCCAGCAGTCCCGGGGGGAGAGGAAGAGAGACCCAGTACTTC.

The chain couples TRBV9 to TRBJ1-6, with D perhaps matching TRBD1 (5 bases). Between the trimmed V and J ends, which lost 3 bases and 7 bases, there was a span of 14 bases. Germline-derived CDR1 and CDR2 are SGDLS and YYNGEE. This CDR3 contains 15 residues. CDR3 in amino acids: CASSGGGIRNSPLHF. CDR3 coding DNA: TGTGCCAGCAGCGGGGGGGGAATTCGGAATTCACCCCTCCACTTT.

The gene calls are TRBV7-2 and TRBJ2-7; TRBD1 is a possible D gene (5 bases). In germline, CDR1 is SGHTA, CDR2 FQGNSA. The CDR3 has 16 amino acids. Trimming left V 0 bases short and J 0 bases short, with 12 bases between. The CDR3 here is CASSLAGHPSSYEQYF. The CDR3 DNA reads as TGTGCCAGCAGCTTAGCGGGGCATCCGAGCTCCTACGAGCAGTACTTC.

V and J are TRBV7-2 and TRBJ2-3, with 7 bases lining up with TRBD2. The CDR3 contains 14 residues. Trimming at V came to 0 bases and at J to 4 bases, leaving 1 base not matched to a gene. Germline V gene sequence: CDR1 SGHTA, CDR2 FQGNSA. DNA of the CDR3: TGTGCCAGCAGCTTAGCGGGAGGGGCAGATACGCAGTATTTT. It encodes CASSLAGGADTQYF.

This rearrangement joins TRBV5-1 to TRBJ2-3; D perhaps matches TRBD2 (5 bases). The CDR3 is 15 amino acids. The ends were cut back, 4 bases at V and 3 bases at J, with 15 bases in the middle. Germline V gives CDR1 SGHRS, CDR2 YFSETQ. The CDR3 coding sequence is TGCGCCAGCAGCCTGGCCGGGGTCGAGACAGATACGCAGTATTTT. Its protein is CASSLAGVETDTQYF.

The gene calls are TRBV7-2 and TRBJ2-3; unclear D gene. V was pared by 5 bases and J by 2 bases, with 17 bases between. Germline loops: CDR1 SGHTA, CDR2 FQGNSA. The CDR3 totals 16 residues. The CDR3 loop reads CASSRIPNTATDTQYF. For the CDR3, the DNA is TGTGCCAGCAGCCGCATACCAAACACCGCCACAGATACGCAGTATTTT. Complete variable domain (other parts from reference TRBV7-2 and TRBJ2-3): GAGVSQSPSNKVTEKGKDVELRCDPISGHTALYWYRQSLGQGLEFLIYFQGNSAPDKSGLPSDRFSAERTGGSVSTLTIQRTQQEDSAVYLCASSRIPNTATDTQYFGPGTRLTVL.

This rearrangement joins TRBV3-1 (or the pseudogene TRBV3-2) to TRBJ2-7, with 13 bases lining up with TRBD2. J was trimmed by 7 bases and V by 0 bases; bases with no gene match: 9. Germline CDR1 and CDR2: LGHDT and YNNKEL (reference sequence). This CDR3 spans 17 amino acids. The CDR3: CASSQDRTSGGAEEQYF. CDR3 nucleotide sequence: TGTGCCAGCAGCCAAGATAGAACTAGCGGGGGGGCGGAAGAGCAGTACTTC.

In this sample, this clone turned up a few times. The J gene is TRBJ2-5, the V gene TRBV18, with D maybe TRBD1 (5 bases). Germline lookup yields CDR1 KGHSH and CDR2 LQKENI. This CDR3 contains 16 residues. Between the trimmed V and J ends, which lost 3 bases and 3 bases, there was a span of 17 bases. The CDR3 DNA reads TGTGCCAGCTCACCGTGGGGCGCCTTATCGGAAGAGACCCAGTACTTC. The encoded protein is CASSPWGALSEETQYF.

The chain links TRBV28 to TRBJ2-5; 7 positions match TRBD1. Germline lookup yields CDR1 MDHEN and CDR2 SYDVKM. The ends lost 3 bases at V and 2 bases at J; junction bases unmatched: 6. This CDR3 contains 15 residues. As DNA, the CDR3 is TGTGCCAGCAGTTTGCCGACAGGGAGACAAGAGACCCAGTACTTC. Translation: CASSLPTGRQETQYF.

The chain carries TRBV5-1 and TRBJ2-5; D is perhaps TRBD2 (5 bases). The CDR3 spans 14 residues. Germline V lookup: CDR1 SGHRS, CDR2 YFSETQ. V gave up 0 bases and J gave up 5 bases, with 11 bases separating them. CDR3 coding DNA: TGCGCCAGCAGCTTGGGGACTGCTGTCGAGACCCAGTACTTC. Encoded protein: CASSLGTAVETQYF.

V and J are TRBV18 and TRBJ1-5, with 7 bases fitting TRBD1. The germline CDR1 and CDR2 sequences are KGHSH and LQKENI. V lost 2 bases, J lost 6 bases, and 1 base stayed unmatched. The CDR3 is 13 amino acids. The CDR3 protein is CASSPNRGQPQHF. CDR3 sequence (DNA): TGTGCCAGCTCACCAAACAGGGGTCAGCCCCAGCATTTT.

With regard to this clone: Other DNA sequences within the sample encode an identical CDR3. The chain employs TRBV12-2 and TRBJ1-1; no check of the table's D call, TRBD1, against the DNA was made. TRBV12-2 is an annotated pseudogene. This CDR3 has 15 amino acids. This CDR3 reads CASRHLRTGNTEAFF. CDR3 DNA: TGCGCAAGTCGACATCTTCGGACAGGGAACACTGAAGCTTTCTTT.

This rearrangement joins TRBV6-2 or TRBV6-3 to TRBJ2-7, with D unclear. From germline, CDR1 is MNHEY and CDR2 SVGEGT. The CDR3 is 12 amino acids. V lost 2 bases and J 4 bases, leaving 6 bases between the germline ends. As DNA, the CDR3 is TGTGCCAGCAGTTACCCCGAGTACGAGCAGTACTTC. Protein sequence: CASSYPEYEQYF.

The chain carries TRBV19 and TRBJ1-1; TRBD1 matches 7 bases. In germline, CDR1 is LNHDA, CDR2 SQIVND (reference sequence). The trim removed 6 bases at V and 4 bases at J, leaving 11 bases unmatched. The CDR3 length is 15 residues. DNA of the CDR3: TGTGCCAGTAGGAAGAGGCAGGGGGATGGCACTGAAGCTTTCTTT. This encodes CASRKRQGDGTEAFF.

This clone was seen a few times. The DNA of the CDR3 is TGCGCCAGCAGCCCAACTCGGGGGAACACCGGGGAGCTGTTTTTT. It codes for CASSPTRGNTGELFF. The chain employs TRBV4-3 and TRBJ2-2; the D gene is possibly TRBD2 (5 bases). This CDR3 is built from 15 residues. The germline CDR1 and CDR2 sequences are LGHNA and YSLEER. V lost 4 bases and J lost 1, with 10 bases in between.

The rearrangement joins TRBV5-1 to TRBJ1-5; TRBD1 agrees at 12 bases. The CDR3 is 17 amino acids. J was trimmed by 6 bases and V by 4 bases; bases with no gene match: 11. Per germline, CDR1 SGHRS and CDR2 YFSETQ. The CDR3: CASSPSPGTGGGQPQHF. CDR3 nucleotides: TGCGCCAGCAGCCCAAGTCCCGGGACAGGGGGCGGTCAGCCCCAGCATTTT. The complete variable domain, with remaining parts taken from reference TRBV5-1 and TRBJ1-5, reads KAGVTQTPRYLIKTRGQQVTLSCSPISGHRSVSWYQQTPGQGLQFLFEYFSETQRNKGNFPGRFSGRQFSNSRSEMNVSTLELGDSALYLCASSPSPGTGGGQPQHFGDGTRLSIL.

This clone was detected only once. The chain joins TRBV2 to TRBJ2-1, with D perhaps matching TRBD2 (7 bases). The CDR3 sequence is 15 residues long. Per the germline V gene, CDR1 is SNHLY and CDR2 is FYNNEI. Trimming removed 7 bases at V and 10 bases at J, with 23 bases between. CDR3 residues: CASTLTTRGGREQFF. The DNA for the CDR3 is TGTGCCAGCACACTGACGACTAGGGGGGGAAGGGAGCAGTTCTTC.